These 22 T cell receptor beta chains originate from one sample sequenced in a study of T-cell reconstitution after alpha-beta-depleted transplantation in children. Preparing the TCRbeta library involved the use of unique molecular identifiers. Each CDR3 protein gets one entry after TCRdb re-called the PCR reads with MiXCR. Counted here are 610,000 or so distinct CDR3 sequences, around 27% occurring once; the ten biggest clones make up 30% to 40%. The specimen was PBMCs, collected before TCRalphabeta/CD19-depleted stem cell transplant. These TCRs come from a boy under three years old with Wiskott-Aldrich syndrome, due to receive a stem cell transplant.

DNA for the CDR3: TGTGCCAGCCGCTTAGCGGGATTTTCGGTAAATGAGCAGTTCTTC. Its translation is CASRLAGFSVNEQFF. V usage is TRBV6-1 and J usage is TRBJ2-1; TRBD2 matches 8 bases. The V gene's germline CDR1 is MNHNS and CDR2 SASEGT. Unmatched junction bases numbered 13, after V lost 8 bases and J lost 7 bases. The CDR3 has 15 residues.

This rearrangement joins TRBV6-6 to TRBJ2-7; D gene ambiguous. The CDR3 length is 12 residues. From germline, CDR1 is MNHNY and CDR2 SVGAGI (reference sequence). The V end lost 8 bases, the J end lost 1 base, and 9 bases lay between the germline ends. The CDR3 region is CASGSGSYEQYF. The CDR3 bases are TGTGCCAGCGGCAGTGGATCCTACGAGCAGTACTTC.

Here the CDR3 reads CSARDVRSHEQYF. As DNA, the CDR3 is TGCAGTGCTAGAGACGTCAGAAGCCACGAGCAGTACTTC. The genes are TRBV20-1 and TRBJ2-7; D is unresolved. V lost 0 bases and J lost 5, with 11 bases in between. The CDR3 is 13 amino acids. Germline CDR1 DFQATT, CDR2 SNEGSKA (reference sequence).

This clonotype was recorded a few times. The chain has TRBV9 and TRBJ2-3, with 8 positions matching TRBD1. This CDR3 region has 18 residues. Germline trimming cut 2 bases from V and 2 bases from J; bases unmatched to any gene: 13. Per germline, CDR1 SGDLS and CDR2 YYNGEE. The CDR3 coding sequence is TGTGCCAGCAGCGTCCGGACCTCGACAGGGGCTACCACAGATACGCAGTATTTT. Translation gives CASSVRTSTGATTDTQYF.

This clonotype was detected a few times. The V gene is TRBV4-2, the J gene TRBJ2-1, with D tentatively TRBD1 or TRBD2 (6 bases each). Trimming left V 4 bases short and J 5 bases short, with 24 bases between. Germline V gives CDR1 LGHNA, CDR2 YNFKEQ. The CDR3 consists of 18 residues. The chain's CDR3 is CASSRRGLDGGGNNEQFF. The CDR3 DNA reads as TGTGCCAGCAGCCGCCGCGGCCTAGACGGGGGCGGGAACAATGAGCAGTTCTTC.

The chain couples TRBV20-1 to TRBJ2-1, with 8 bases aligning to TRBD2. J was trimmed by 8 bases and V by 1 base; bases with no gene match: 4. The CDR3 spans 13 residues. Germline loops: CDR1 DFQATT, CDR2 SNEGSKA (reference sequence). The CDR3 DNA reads TGCAGTGCTAGAGTTGTAGCGGGACATGAGCAGTTCTTC. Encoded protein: CSARVVAGHEQFF.

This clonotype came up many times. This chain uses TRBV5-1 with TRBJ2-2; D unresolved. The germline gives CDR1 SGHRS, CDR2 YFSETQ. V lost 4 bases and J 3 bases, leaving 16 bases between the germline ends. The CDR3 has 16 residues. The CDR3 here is CASSLRTGIYTGELFF. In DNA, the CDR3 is TGCGCCAGCAGCCTCCGGACGGGCATCTACACCGGGGAGCTGTTTTTT.

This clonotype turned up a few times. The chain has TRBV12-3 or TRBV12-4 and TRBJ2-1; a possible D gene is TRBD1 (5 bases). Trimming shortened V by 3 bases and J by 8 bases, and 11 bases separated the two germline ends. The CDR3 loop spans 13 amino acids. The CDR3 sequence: CASSFQGKDEQFF. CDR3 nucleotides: TGTGCCAGCAGTTTTCAGGGAAAAGATGAGCAGTTCTTC.

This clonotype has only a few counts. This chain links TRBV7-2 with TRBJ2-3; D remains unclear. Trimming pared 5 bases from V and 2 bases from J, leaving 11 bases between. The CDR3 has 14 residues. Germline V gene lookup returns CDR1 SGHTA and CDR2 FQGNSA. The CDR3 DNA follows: TGTGCCAGCAGCACTCAGCGAAACACAGATACGCAGTATTTT. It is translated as CASSTQRNTDTQYF. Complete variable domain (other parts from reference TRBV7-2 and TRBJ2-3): GAGVSQSPSNKVTEKGKDVELRCDPISGHTALYWYRQSLGQGLEFLIYFQGNSAPDKSGLPSDRFSAERTGGSVSTLTIQRTQQEDSAVYLCASSTQRNTDTQYFGPGTRLTVL.

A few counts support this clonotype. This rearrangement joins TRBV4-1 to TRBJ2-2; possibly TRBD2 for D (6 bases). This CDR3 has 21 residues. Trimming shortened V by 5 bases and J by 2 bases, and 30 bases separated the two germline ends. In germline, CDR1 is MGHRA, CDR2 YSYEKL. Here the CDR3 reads CASSARWVEDYTLLNTGELFF. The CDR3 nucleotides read TGCGCCAGCAGCGCAAGATGGGTAGAGGACTACACCCTTCTCAACACCGGGGAGCTGTTTTTT.

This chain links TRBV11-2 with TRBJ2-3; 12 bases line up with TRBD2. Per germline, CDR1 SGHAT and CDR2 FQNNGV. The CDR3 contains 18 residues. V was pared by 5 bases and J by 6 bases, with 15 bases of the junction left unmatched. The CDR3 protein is CASSPKAGSLAGGDTQYF. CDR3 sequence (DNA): TGTGCCAGCAGCCCAAAGGCGGGGAGCCTAGCGGGAGGGGATACGCAGTATTTT.

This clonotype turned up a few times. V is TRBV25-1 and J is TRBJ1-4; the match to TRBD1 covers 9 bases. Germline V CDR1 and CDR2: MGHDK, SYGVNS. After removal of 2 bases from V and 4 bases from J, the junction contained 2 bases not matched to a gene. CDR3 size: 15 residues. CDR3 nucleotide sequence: TGTGCCAGCAGTGAACCGACAGGGGGTAATGAAAAACTGTTTTTT. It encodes CASSEPTGGNEKLFF.

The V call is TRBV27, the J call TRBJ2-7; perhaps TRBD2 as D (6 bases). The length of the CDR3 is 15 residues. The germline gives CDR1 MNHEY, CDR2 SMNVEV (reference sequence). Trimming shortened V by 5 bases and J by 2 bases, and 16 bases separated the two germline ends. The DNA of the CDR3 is TGTGCCAGCAGTCCCTCCAGGGAGGCGACCTACGAGCAGTACTTC. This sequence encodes CASSPSREATYEQYF.

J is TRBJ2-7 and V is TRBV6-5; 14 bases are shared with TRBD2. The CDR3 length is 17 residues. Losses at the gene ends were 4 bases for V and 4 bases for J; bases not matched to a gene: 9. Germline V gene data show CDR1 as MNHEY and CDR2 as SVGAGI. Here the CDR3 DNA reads TGTGCCAGCAGTTGGACTAGCGGGAGGCCCGGGAAATACGAGCAGTACTTC. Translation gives CASSWTSGRPGKYEQYF.

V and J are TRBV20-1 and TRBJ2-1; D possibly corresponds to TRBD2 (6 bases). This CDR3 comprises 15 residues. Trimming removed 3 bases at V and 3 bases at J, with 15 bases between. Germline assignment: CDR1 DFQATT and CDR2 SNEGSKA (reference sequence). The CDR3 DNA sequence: TGCAGTGCTAGGGTATATGGGGGGAGCTACAATGAGCAGTTCTTC. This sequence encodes CSARVYGGSYNEQFF.

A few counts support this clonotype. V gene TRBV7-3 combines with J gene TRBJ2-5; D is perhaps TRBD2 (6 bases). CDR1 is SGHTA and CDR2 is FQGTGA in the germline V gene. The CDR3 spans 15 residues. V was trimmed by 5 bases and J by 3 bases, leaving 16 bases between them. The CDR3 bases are TGTGCCAGCAGCAAGGGGACCGGGAGAAAAGAGACCCAGTACTTC. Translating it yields CASSKGTGRKETQYF.

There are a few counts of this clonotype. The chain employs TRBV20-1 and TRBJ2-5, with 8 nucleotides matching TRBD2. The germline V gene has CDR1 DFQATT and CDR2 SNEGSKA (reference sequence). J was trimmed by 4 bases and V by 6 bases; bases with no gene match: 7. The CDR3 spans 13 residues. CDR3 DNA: TGCAGTGCCGCACTAGCGGTTCTAGAGACCCAGTACTTC. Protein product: CSAALAVLETQYF.

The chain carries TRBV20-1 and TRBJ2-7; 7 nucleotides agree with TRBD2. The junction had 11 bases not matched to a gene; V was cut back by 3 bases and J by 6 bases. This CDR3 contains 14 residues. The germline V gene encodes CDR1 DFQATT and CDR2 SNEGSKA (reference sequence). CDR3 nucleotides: TGCAGTGCTAGTGTGCGGGGGTCCTTGCCCGAGCAGTACTTC. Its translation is CSASVRGSLPEQYF.

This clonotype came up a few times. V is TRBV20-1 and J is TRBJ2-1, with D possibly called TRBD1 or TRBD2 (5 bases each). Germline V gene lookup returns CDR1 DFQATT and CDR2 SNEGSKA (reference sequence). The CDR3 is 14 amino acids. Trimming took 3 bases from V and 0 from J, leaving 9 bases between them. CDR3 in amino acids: CSASGDPSYNEQFF. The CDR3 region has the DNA TGCAGTGCTAGTGGGGACCCCTCCTACAATGAGCAGTTCTTC.

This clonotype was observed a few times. CDR3 sequence reads: CASSQEVGTGFGGELFF. The CDR3 DNA reads TGCGCCAGCAGCCAAGAAGTGGGGACAGGGTTCGGCGGGGAGCTGTTTTTT. V gene TRBV4-1 combines with J gene TRBJ2-2, with 9 bases identical to TRBD1. V was clipped by 0 bases and J by 7 bases; unmatched bases: 9. This CDR3 comprises 17 residues. Germline V CDR1 and CDR2: MGHRA, YSYEKL.

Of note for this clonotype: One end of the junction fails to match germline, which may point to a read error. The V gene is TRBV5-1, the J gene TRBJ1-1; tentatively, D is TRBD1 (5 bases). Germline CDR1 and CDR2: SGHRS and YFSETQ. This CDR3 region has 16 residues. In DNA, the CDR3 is TGCGCCAGCAGATTGGCGGCAGGGAACATGAACACTGAAGCTTTCTTT. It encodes CASRLAAGNMNTEAFF. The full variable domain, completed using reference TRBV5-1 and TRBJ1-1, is KAGVTQTPRYLIKTRGQQVTLSCSPISGHRSVSWYQQTPGQGLQFLFEYFSETQRNKGNFPGRFSGRQFSNSRSEMNVSTLELGDSALYLCASRLAAGNMNTEAFFGQGTRLTVV.

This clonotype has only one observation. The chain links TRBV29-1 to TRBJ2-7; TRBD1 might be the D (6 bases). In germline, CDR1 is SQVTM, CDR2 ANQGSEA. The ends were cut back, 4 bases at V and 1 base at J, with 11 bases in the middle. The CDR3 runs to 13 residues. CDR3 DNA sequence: TGCAGCGTTGTACAGGGATTTTCCTACGAGCAGTACTTC. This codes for CSVVQGFSYEQYF.